These 30 T cell receptor beta chains share one sample of origin, sequenced in a study of long-term antiretroviral therapy in people with HIV. Survey level was the resolution at which the v3.0 immunoSEQ assay ran. Libraries were prepared by immunoSEQ multiplex PCR; TCRdb keeps only in-frame clonotypes and omits some of them. This sample has more than 35,000 clones; 90% to 95% occur once, and the top ten carry 2.7%. The specimen was unsorted PBMCs, collected 3.7 years after starting antiretroviral therapy. All receptors derive from a woman between 50 and 59 years old with HIV.

This chain uses TRBV11-1 with TRBJ2-3; possibly TRBD1 or TRBD2 for D (5 bases each). This CDR3 has 15 residues. V lost 5 bases, J lost 6 bases, and 18 bases lay in between. CDR1 SGHAT and CDR2 FQDESV come from the germline V gene (reference sequence). Here the CDR3 DNA reads TGTGCCAGCAGCCCCCTTTCGGGGCAGGACGATACGCAGTATTTT. Protein product: CASSPLSGQDDTQYF.

The rearrangement uses TRBV21-1 and TRBJ2-2; no DNA check was done on the table's D call, TRBD1. TRBV21-1 is designated a pseudogene. The CDR3 has 16 residues. The CDR3 protein is CASSKARGHWSGELFF. In DNA form, the CDR3 reads TGTGCCAGCAGCAAAGCGAGGGGGCATTGGTCCGGGGAGCTGTTTTTT.

The rearrangement joins TRBV6-6 to TRBJ1-4; 8 nucleotides match TRBD1. CDR1 and CDR2 (germline): MNHNY, SVGAGI (reference sequence). CDR3 length: 14 amino acids. V lost 5 bases, J lost 7 bases, and 6 bases stayed unmatched. CDR3: CASSTGGQSEKLFF. CDR3 nucleotides: TGTGCCAGCAGTACAGGGGGTCAAAGTGAAAAACTGTTTTTT.

CDR3 DNA sequence: TGTGCCAGCAGGCGGGTTACTAGCACAGATACGCAGTATTTT. Translated: CASRRVTSTDTQYF. This rearrangement joins TRBV6-1 to TRBJ2-3; D is perhaps TRBD2 (5 bases). The V gene lost 6 bases and the J gene lost 0 bases, with 10 bases spanning the gap. The germline V gene has CDR1 MNHNS and CDR2 SASEGT. The CDR3 covers 14 residues.

The rearrangement joins TRBV6-6 to TRBJ1-5; the match to TRBD1 covers 9 bases. This CDR3 has 15 amino acids. V dropped 0 bases and J dropped 6; count of bases not matched to a gene: 3. Germline loops: CDR1 MNHNY, CDR2 SVGAGI (reference sequence). CDR3 nucleotides: TGTGCCAGCAGTTACTCCGGACAGGGGAGTCAGCCCCAGCATTTT. It is translated as CASSYSGQGSQPQHF.

The chain carries TRBV6-6 and TRBJ1-1; 7 nucleotides align to TRBD1. V dropped 2 bases and J dropped 5; count of bases not matched to a gene: 5. This CDR3 has 14 amino acids. Germline loops: CDR1 MNHNY, CDR2 SVGAGI (reference sequence). The chain's CDR3 is CASSYRQGGTEAFF. The CDR3 region has the DNA TGTGCCAGCAGTTACCGACAGGGAGGAACTGAAGCTTTCTTT.

This clone appeared a single time. The chain uses TRBV6-5 and TRBJ1-2, with 7 bases fitting TRBD1. Germline CDR1 MNHEY, CDR2 SVGAGI. V was clipped by 4 bases and J by 6 bases; unmatched bases: 5. The CDR3 totals 13 residues. In nucleotides, the CDR3 is TGTGCCAGCAGTTTGGGACAGAAAGATGGCTACACCTTC. It codes for CASSLGQKDGYTF.

CDR3 DNA sequence: TGCGCCAGCAGCTGGGGAATCTCGGGGGTTCCTTTCTTT. This codes for CASSWGISGVPFF. J is TRBJ1-1 and V is TRBV5-1, with D possibly TRBD1 on 5 matching bases. The CDR3 runs to 13 residues. Deletions cut 3 bases from V and 12 bases from J, with 18 bases between. Germline CDR1 is SGHRS and CDR2 is YFSETQ.

This clone occurred a few times. Compared with germline, one end of the junction differs, possibly owing to a read error. The rearrangement joins TRBV7-7 to TRBJ2-5; the match to TRBD2 covers 8 bases. The CDR3 sequence is 14 residues long. Germline CDR1 SSHAT, CDR2 FNYEAQ (reference sequence). The CDR3 region is CASSDSGMMETQYF. The CDR3 bases are TGTGCTAGCAGCGATAGCGGGATGATGGAGACCCAGTACTTC.

V usage is TRBV15 and J usage is TRBJ1-5; TRBD1 is a possible D gene (6 bases). The germline CDR1 and CDR2 sequences are LNHNV and YYDKDF (reference sequence). This CDR3 has 15 amino acids. The V gene lost 1 base and the J gene lost 6 bases, with 13 bases spanning the gap. The CDR3 loop reads CATSRGTVRSQPQHF. The CDR3 DNA is TGTGCCACCAGCAGAGGGACAGTACGTAGTCAGCCCCAGCATTTT.

This clone turned up a few times. In DNA form, the CDR3 reads TGTGCCAGCAGTGAGACTAGCGGGGGGCGGGTTGAGACCCAGTACTTC. Protein: CASSETSGGRVETQYF. The chain recombines TRBV25-1 with TRBJ2-5, with 13 nucleotides matching TRBD2. The V gene's germline CDR1 is MGHDK and CDR2 SYGVNS. CDR3 length: 16 amino acids. The J segment lost 5 bases and the V segment lost 3 bases, leaving 6 bases of the junction unmatched.

This chain connects TRBV2 to TRBJ2-7; 8 bases line up with TRBD1. V lost 3 bases, J lost 3 bases, and 4 bases stayed unmatched. This CDR3 is built from 14 residues. Germline CDR1 reads SNHLY; CDR2 reads FYNNEI. The CDR3 coding sequence is TGTGCCAGCAGTGACAGGGGGCGAGTCTACGAGCAGTACTTC. Protein: CASSDRGRVYEQYF.

The V gene is TRBV5-1, the J gene TRBJ2-5; tentative D call: TRBD2 (6 bases). The CDR3 sequence is 15 residues long. From germline, CDR1 is SGHRS and CDR2 YFSETQ. V lost 1 base and J lost 5, with 15 bases in between. The CDR3 region is CASSLSPSGEETQYF. CDR3 sequence (DNA): TGCGCCAGCAGCTTGTCTCCATCGGGGGAGGAGACCCAGTACTTC.

The CDR3 DNA is TGTGCCAGTGAGGATTCCGGGACAGGGCATATGTGGGCTTTCTTT. Translating it yields CASEDSGTGHMWAFF. This sequence joins TRBV19 and TRBJ1-1, with 9 bases lining up with TRBD1. Germline CDR1 reads LNHDA; CDR2 reads SQIVND (reference sequence). The CDR3 extends over 15 amino acids. The V segment lost 8 bases and the J segment 11 bases; nucleotides outside the gene matches: 18.

The CDR3 sequence: CASSVGTAYGYEQYF. The CDR3, as DNA: TGTGCCAGCAGCGTCGGGACAGCTTATGGTTACGAGCAGTACTTC. The genes are TRBV9 and TRBJ2-7; 7 nucleotides align to TRBD1. In germline, CDR1 is SGDLS, CDR2 YYNGEE. This CDR3 contains 15 residues. V shed 2 bases and J 4 bases; nucleotides not matched to a gene: 9.

This chain connects TRBV29-1 to TRBJ2-1; D tentatively reads TRBD1 or TRBD2 (5 bases each). CDR3 length: 12 amino acids. Germline V CDR1 and CDR2: SQVTM, ANQGSEA. Trimming left V 6 bases short and J 4 bases short, with 10 bases between. The CDR3: CSVGDGYNEQFF. The CDR3 bases are TGCAGCGTGGGGGACGGATACAATGAGCAGTTCTTC.

This chain connects TRBV15 to TRBJ2-3; the match to TRBD2 covers 7 bases. J gave up 1 base and V 1 base, and 2 bases lay outside the gene matches. CDR3 length: 15 amino acids. Germline V gives CDR1 LNHNV, CDR2 YYDKDF (reference sequence). The CDR3 reads CATSRVGGGTDTQYF. The CDR3 DNA reads TGTGCCACCAGCAGAGTGGGGGGGGGCACAGATACGCAGTATTTT. Together with reference TRBV15 and TRBJ2-3, the CDR3 gives the full variable domain: DAMVIQNPRYQVTQFGKPVTLSCSQTLNHNVMYWYQQKSSQAPKLLFHYYDKDFNNEADTPDNFQSRRPNTSFCFLDIRSPGLGDTAMYLCATSRVGGGTDTQYFGPGTRLTVL.

The DNA for the CDR3 is TGCGCCAGCAGTGAGGGACAGGGTCTGACTAATGAAAAACTGTTTTTT. This translates into CASSEGQGLTNEKLFF. The chain employs TRBV10-2 and TRBJ1-4; 8 bases are a match to TRBD1. The germline gives CDR1 WSHSY, CDR2 SAAADI. The CDR3 consists of 16 residues. V shed 2 bases, J shed 2 bases, and the junction held 4 bases outside the gene matches.

The chain uses TRBV7-2 and TRBJ2-2, with 11 nucleotides matching TRBD2. J gave up 4 bases and V 3 bases, and 7 bases lay outside the gene matches. The CDR3 length is 17 residues. Germline assignment: CDR1 SGHTA and CDR2 FQGNSA. CDR3 nucleotide sequence: TGTGCCAGCAGCTTTGGTTTAGCGGGGGGGCCCACCGGGGAGCTGTTTTTT. Residues: CASSFGLAGGPTGELFF.

The V call is TRBV5-1, the J call TRBJ2-4; D perhaps matches TRBD2 (6 bases). The germline CDR1 and CDR2 sequences are SGHRS and YFSETQ. CDR3 length: 13 residues. The ends were cut back, 4 bases at V and 6 bases at J, with 11 bases in the middle. The CDR3 DNA reads as TGCGCCAGCAGCCCGGGGGAATCAAACATTCAGTACTTC. Its protein is CASSPGESNIQYF.

The chain joins TRBV2 to TRBJ1-1; D gene ambiguous. Trimming removed 2 bases from V and 5 bases from J, with 6 bases in between. Germline CDR1 SNHLY, CDR2 FYNNEI. The CDR3 has 12 amino acids. CDR3 nucleotide sequence: TGTGCCAGCAGTGAATCTGGGACTGAAGCTTTCTTT. This encodes CASSESGTEAFF.

V usage is TRBV5-6 and J usage is TRBJ2-5; D may correspond to TRBD1 or TRBD2 (5 bases each). This CDR3 spans 14 amino acids. The V gene lost 1 base and the J gene lost 4 bases, with 11 bases spanning the gap. CDR1 is SGHDT, CDR2 YYEEEE, per germline. CDR3 bases: TGTGCCAGCAGCTTGCTCGGGGCTAGAGAGACCCAGTACTTC. It codes for CASSLLGARETQYF.

The chain recombines TRBV7-9 with TRBJ1-2; D may be TRBD1 (5 bases). Germline values: CDR1 SEHNR, CDR2 FQNEAQ (reference sequence). The CDR3 is made up of 12 amino acids. V lost 5 bases to trimming and J lost 6 bases, with 10 bases between them. The CDR3 DNA sequence: TGTGCCAGCAGCCCTCCGGGGGATGGCTACACCTTC. As protein: CASSPPGDGYTF.

V usage is TRBV11-1 and J usage is TRBJ1-2; no reliable D call. Germline lookup yields CDR1 SGHAT and CDR2 FQDESV (reference sequence). V lost 1 base, J lost 2 bases, and 5 bases lay in between. The CDR3 covers 13 residues. CDR3 amino acids: CASSLGQNYGYTF. CDR3 DNA sequence: TGTGCCAGCAGCTTAGGTCAGAACTATGGCTACACCTTC.

The chain combines TRBV6-1 with TRBJ1-2; unclear D gene. V was trimmed by 5 bases and J by 0 bases, leaving 4 bases between them. CDR1 is MNHNS and CDR2 is SASEGT in the germline V gene. The CDR3 consists of 12 residues. The CDR3 coding sequence is TGTGCCAGCAGTACGGCTAACTATGGCTACACCTTC. Translating it yields CASSTANYGYTF.

V is TRBV2 and J is TRBJ2-3, with D possibly TRBD1 on 6 matching bases. V shed 5 bases and J shed 2 bases, with 11 bases lying between them. Germline assignment: CDR1 SNHLY and CDR2 FYNNEI. This CDR3 has 14 amino acids. CDR3 DNA: TGTGCCAGCAGTCCACAGGGATTCACAGATACGCAGTATTTT. It encodes CASSPQGFTDTQYF.

This sequence joins TRBV2 and TRBJ1-2, with D hard to call. V lost 6 bases to trimming and J lost 4 bases, with 12 bases between them. Germline lookup yields CDR1 SNHLY and CDR2 FYNNEI. CDR3 length: 13 residues. The CDR3: CASSEPFSYGYTF. In DNA form, the CDR3 reads TGTGCCAGCAGCGAACCTTTCAGCTATGGCTACACCTTC.

V gene TRBV4-1 combines with J gene TRBJ2-3; TRBD1 matches 8 bases. Germline CDR1 and CDR2: MGHRA and YSYEKL. CDR3 length equals 18 residues. The V segment lost 2 bases and the J segment 0 bases; nucleotides outside the gene matches: 10. This CDR3 is CASSQFSSRTGSTDTQYF. In nucleotides, the CDR3 is TGCGCCAGCAGCCAATTCTCCTCCAGGACAGGGAGCACAGATACGCAGTATTTT.

In its sample, this clone was seen once. The chain couples TRBV19 to TRBJ1-2, with TRBD1 matching over 8 bases. The CDR3 is 12 amino acids. V shed 5 bases and J 8 bases; nucleotides not matched to a gene: 4. Germline V gene sequence: CDR1 LNHDA, CDR2 SQIVND (reference sequence). The CDR3 here is CASSQQGDGYTF. The CDR3 bases are TGTGCCAGTAGTCAACAGGGGGACGGCTACACCTTC.

This chain joins TRBV6-5 and TRBJ1-2; weak D call: TRBD1 (5 bases). CDR1 and CDR2 (germline): MNHEY, SVGAGI. V was clipped by 0 bases and J by 4 bases, with 9 bases between them. This CDR3 contains 14 residues. CDR3 residues: CASSYSRGRYGYTF. The CDR3 DNA follows: TGTGCCAGCAGTTACTCTCGGGGCCGCTATGGCTACACCTTC.